This TCR beta chain derives from a study of CD8 T cells in ankylosing spondylitis. This clonotype has a count of ten or more. Its antigen is not known. The study's findings and limits: Ankylosing spondylitis blood seemed to carry a telltale TCR beta motif made of several highly homologous variants. CD8+ disease-linked clones were present at relatively low frequencies in blood. Some motif variants were previously reported in reactive arthritis synovial fluid and blood.

For TCR beta, libraries came from quantitative 5'-RACE with molecular barcodes. A single record per CDR3 protein comes from TCRdb applying MiXCR to the 5' RACE reads. The repertoire includes some 240,000 distinct CDR3 sequences, about 6.7% of them detected once, and approximately 14% sits in the top ten. V was pared by 3 bases and J by 1 base, with 15 bases between. This CDR3 contains 16 residues. CDR1 and CDR2 (germline): SNHLY, FYNNEI. This receptor was identified in a male donor with ankylosing spondylitis. Sequencing used blood, either unsorted or a sorted T cell fraction (not recorded which). The chain couples TRBV2 to TRBJ2-5; D perhaps matches TRBD2 (6 bases). The CDR3 coding sequence is TGTGCCAGCAGTGATAGAGGGATGGAGGGCCAAGAGACCCAGTACTTC. Its translation: CASSDRGMEGQETQYF.